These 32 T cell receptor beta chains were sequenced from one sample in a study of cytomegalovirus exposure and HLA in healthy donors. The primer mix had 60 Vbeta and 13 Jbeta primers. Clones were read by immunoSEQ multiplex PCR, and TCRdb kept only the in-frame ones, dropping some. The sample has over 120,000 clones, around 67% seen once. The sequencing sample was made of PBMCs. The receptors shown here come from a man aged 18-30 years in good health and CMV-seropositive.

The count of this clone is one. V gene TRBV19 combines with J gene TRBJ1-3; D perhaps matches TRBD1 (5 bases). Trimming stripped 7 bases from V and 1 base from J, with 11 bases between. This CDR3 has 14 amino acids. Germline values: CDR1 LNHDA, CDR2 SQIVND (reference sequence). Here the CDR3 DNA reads TGTGCCAGTATCCCCGACAGATCTGGAAACACCATATATTTT. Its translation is CASIPDRSGNTIYF.

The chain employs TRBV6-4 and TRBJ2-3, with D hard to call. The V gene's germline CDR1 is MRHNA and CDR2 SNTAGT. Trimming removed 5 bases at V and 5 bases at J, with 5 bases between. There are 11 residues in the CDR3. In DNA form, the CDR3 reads TGTGCCAGCAGTTCCGGAGATACGCAGTATTTT. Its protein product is CASSSGDTQYF.

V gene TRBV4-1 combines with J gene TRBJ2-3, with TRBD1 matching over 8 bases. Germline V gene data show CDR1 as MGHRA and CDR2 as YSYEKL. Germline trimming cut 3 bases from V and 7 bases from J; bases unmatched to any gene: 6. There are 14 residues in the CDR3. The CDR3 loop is CASSHPGTGNTQYF. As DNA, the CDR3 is TGCGCCAGCAGCCATCCCGGGACAGGCAATACGCAGTATTTT.

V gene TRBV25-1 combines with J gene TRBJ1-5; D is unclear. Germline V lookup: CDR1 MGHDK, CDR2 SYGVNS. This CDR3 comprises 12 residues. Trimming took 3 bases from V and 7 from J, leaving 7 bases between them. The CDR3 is CASSDLGQPQHF. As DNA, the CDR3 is TGTGCCAGCAGTGACCTTGGCCAGCCCCAGCATTTT.

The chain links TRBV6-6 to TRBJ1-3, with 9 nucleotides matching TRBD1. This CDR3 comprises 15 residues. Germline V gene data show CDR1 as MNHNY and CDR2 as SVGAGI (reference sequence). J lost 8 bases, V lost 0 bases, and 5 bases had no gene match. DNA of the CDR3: TGTGCCAGCAGTTACTCATCGGACAGGGGAGACACCATATATTTT. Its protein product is CASSYSSDRGDTIYF.

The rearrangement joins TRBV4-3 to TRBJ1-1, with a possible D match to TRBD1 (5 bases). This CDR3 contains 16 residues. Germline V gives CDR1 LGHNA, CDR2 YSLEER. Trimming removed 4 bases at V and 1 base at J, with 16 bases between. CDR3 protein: CASSRARASWNTEAFF. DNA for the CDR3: TGCGCCAGCAGCCGGGCCAGGGCCTCTTGGAACACTGAAGCTTTCTTT.

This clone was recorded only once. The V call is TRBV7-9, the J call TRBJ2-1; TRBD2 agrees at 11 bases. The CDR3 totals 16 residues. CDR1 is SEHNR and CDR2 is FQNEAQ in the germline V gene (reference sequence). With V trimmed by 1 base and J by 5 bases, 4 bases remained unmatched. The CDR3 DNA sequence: TGTGCCAGCAGCTTAGGACTAGCGGGGCTTCACAATGAGCAGTTCTTC. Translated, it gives CASSLGLAGLHNEQFF.

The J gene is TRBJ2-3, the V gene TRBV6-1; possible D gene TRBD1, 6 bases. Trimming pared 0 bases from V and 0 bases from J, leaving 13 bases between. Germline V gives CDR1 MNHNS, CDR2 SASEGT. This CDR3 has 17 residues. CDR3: CASSEAFGGYSTDTQYF. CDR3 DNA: TGTGCCAGCAGTGAAGCTTTTGGGGGCTATAGCACAGATACGCAGTATTTT.

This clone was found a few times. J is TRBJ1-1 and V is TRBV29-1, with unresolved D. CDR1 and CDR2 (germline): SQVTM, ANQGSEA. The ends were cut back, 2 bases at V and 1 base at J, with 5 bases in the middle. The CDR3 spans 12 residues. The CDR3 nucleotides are TGCAGCGTTGAACCAGGGAACACTGAAGCTTTCTTT. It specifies CSVEPGNTEAFF.

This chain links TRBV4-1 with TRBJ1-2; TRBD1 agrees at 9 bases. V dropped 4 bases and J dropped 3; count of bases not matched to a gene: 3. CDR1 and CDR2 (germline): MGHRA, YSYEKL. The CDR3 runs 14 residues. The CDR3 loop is CASSPRDRDYGYTF. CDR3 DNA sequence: TGCGCCAGCAGCCCCAGGGACAGGGACTATGGCTACACCTTC.

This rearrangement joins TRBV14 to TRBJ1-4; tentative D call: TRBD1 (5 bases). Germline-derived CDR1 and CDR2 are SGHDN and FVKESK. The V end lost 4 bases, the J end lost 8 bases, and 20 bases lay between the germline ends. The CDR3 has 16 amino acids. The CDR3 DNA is TGTGCCAGCAGCCGAAGCCAATCAGGGCTGAGGGAAAAACTGTTTTTT. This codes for CASSRSQSGLREKLFF. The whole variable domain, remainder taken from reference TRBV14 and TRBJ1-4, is EAGVTQFPSHSVIEKGQTVTLRCDPISGHDNLYWYRRVMGKEIKFLLHFVKESKQDESGMPNNRFLAERTGGTYSTLKVQPAELEDSGVYFCASSRSQSGLREKLFFGSGTQLSVL.

CDR3 sequence reads: CASSLRVTDTQYF. CDR3 nucleotide sequence: TGTGCCAGTAGCTTGCGGGTCACAGATACGCAGTATTTT. This chain connects TRBV19 to TRBJ2-3; the D gene is possibly TRBD2 (5 bases). Germline CDR1 reads LNHDA; CDR2 reads SQIVND (reference sequence). The ends were cut back, 6 bases at V and 2 bases at J, with 9 bases in the middle. CDR3 length: 13 amino acids.

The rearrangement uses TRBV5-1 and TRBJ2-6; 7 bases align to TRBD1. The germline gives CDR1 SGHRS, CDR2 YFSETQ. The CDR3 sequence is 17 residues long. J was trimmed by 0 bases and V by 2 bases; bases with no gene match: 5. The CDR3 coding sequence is TGCGCCAGCAGCTTTCAGGGGGATACCTCTGGGGCCAACGTCCTGACTTTC. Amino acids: CASSFQGDTSGANVLTF.

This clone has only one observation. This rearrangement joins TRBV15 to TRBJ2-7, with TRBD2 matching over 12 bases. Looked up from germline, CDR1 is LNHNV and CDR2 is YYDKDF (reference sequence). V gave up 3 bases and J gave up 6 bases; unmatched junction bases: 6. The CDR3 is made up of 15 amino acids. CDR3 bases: TGTGCCACCAGCAGGGTCCCGGGACTAGCGGGCGAGCAGTACTTC. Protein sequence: CATSRVPGLAGEQYF.

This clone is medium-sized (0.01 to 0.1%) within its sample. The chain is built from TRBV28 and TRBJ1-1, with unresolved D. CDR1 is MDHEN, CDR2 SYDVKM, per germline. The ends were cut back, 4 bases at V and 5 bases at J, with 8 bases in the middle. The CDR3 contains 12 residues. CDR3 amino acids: CASSWRSTEAFF. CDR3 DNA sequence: TGTGCCAGCAGTTGGCGGAGTACTGAAGCTTTCTTT.

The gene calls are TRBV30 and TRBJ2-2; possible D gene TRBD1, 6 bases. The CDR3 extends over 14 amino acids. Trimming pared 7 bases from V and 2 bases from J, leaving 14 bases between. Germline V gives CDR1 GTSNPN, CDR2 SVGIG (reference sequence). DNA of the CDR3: TGTGCCTCGGACAGTGGCACTAACACCGGGGAGCTGTTTTTT. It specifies CASDSGTNTGELFF.

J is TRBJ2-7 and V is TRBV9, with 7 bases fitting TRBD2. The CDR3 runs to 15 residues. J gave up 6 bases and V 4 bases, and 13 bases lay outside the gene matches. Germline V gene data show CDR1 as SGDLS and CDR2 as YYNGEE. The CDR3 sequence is CASSPRAEGRGEQYF. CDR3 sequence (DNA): TGTGCCAGCAGCCCCCGGGCCGAGGGGAGGGGCGAGCAGTACTTC.

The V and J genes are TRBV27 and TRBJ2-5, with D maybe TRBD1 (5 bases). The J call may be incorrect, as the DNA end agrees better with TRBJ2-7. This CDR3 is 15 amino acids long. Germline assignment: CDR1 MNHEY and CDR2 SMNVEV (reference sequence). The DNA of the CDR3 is TGTGCCAGCAGTTTATGGGCAGGGTTAGTCTACGAGCAGTACTTC. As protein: CASSLWAGLVYEQYF.

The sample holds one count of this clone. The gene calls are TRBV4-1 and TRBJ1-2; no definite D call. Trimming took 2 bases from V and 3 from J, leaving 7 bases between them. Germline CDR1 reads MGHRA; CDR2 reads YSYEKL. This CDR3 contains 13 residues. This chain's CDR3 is CASSQPPDYGYTF. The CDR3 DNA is TGCGCCAGCAGCCAACCCCCGGACTATGGCTACACCTTC.

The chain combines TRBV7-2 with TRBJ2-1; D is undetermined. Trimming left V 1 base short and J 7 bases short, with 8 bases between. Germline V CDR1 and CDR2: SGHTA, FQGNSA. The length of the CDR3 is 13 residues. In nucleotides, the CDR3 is TGTGCCAGCAGCTTAGAGCAATATAATGAGCAGTTCTTC. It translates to CASSLEQYNEQFF.

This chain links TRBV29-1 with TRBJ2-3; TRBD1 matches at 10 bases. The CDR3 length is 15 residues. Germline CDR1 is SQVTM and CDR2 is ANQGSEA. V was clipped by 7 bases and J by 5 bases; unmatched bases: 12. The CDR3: CSELTGTGVGDTQYF. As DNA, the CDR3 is TGCAGCGAACTAACCGGGACAGGGGTCGGAGATACGCAGTATTTT.

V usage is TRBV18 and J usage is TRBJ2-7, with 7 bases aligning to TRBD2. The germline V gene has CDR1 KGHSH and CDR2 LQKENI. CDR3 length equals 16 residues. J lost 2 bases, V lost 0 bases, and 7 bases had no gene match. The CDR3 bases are TGTGCCAGCTCACCACCGCTGGCTAGCGGACCCTACGAGCAGTACTTC. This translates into CASSPPLASGPYEQYF.

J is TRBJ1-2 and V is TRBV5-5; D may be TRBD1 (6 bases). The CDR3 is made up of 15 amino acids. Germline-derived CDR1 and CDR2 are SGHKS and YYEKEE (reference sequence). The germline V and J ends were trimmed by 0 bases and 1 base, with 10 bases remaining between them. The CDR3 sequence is CASSLEGGYNYGYTF. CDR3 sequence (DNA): TGTGCCAGCAGCTTGGAAGGGGGTTATAACTATGGCTACACCTTC.

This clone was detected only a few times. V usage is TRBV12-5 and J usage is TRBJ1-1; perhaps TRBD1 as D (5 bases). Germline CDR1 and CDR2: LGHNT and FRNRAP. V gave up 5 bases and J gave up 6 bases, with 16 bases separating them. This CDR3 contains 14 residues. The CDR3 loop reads CASGPHQGGPEAFF. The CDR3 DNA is TGTGCTAGTGGTCCACACCAGGGAGGTCCTGAAGCTTTCTTT.

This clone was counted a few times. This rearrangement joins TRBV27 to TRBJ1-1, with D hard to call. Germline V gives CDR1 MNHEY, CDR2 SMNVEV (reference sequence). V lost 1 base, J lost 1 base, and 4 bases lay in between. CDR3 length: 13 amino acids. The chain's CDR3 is CASSLYGNTEAFF. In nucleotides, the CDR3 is TGTGCCAGCAGTTTATACGGGAACACTGAAGCTTTCTTT.

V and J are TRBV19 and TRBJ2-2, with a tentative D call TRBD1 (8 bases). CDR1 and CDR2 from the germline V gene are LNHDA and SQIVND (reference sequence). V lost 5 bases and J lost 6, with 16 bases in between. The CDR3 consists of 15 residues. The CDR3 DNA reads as TGTGCCAGTAGTCCCCGGACAGGGAGGGCCGGGGAGCTGTTTTTT. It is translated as CASSPRTGRAGELFF.

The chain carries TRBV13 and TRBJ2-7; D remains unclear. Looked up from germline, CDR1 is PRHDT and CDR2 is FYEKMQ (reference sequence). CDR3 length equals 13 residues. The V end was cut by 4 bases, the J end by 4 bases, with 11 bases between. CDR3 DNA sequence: TGTGCCAGCAGCTCCGCCGAGCCTTACGAGCAGTACTTC. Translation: CASSSAEPYEQYF.

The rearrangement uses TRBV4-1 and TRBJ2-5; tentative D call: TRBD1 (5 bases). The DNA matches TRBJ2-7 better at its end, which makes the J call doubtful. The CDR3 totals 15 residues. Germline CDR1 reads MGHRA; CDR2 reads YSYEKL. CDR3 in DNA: TGCGCCAGCAGCCAAGAGTGGGCAGGGTTCTACGAGCAGTACTTC. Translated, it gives CASSQEWAGFYEQYF.

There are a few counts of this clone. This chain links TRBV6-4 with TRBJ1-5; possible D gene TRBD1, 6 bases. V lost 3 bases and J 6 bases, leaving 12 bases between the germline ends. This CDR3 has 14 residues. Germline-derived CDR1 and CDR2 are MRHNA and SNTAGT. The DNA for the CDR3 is TGTGCCAGCAGTGAACAGGGTTTGGGTCAGCCCCAGCATTTT. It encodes CASSEQGLGQPQHF.

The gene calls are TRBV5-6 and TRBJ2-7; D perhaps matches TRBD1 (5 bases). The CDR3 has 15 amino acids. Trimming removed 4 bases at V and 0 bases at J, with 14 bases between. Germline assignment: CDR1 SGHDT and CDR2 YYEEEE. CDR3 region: CASSKGHRRSYEQYF. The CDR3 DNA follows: TGTGCCAGCAGCAAAGGACACCGTCGCTCCTACGAGCAGTACTTC.

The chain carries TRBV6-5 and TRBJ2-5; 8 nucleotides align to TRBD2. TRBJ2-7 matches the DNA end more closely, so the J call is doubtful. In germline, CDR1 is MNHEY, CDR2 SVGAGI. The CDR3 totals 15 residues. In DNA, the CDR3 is TGTGCCAGCAGTTACTCCCCTCTAGCGGGCCACGAGCAGTACTTC. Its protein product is CASSYSPLAGHEQYF.

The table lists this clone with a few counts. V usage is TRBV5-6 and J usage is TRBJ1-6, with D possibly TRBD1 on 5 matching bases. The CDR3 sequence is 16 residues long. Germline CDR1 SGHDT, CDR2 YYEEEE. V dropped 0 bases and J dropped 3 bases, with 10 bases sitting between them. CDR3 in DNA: TGTGCCAGCAGCTTGGGACAGAATTACTATAATTCACCCCTCCACTTT. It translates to CASSLGQNYYNSPLHF.